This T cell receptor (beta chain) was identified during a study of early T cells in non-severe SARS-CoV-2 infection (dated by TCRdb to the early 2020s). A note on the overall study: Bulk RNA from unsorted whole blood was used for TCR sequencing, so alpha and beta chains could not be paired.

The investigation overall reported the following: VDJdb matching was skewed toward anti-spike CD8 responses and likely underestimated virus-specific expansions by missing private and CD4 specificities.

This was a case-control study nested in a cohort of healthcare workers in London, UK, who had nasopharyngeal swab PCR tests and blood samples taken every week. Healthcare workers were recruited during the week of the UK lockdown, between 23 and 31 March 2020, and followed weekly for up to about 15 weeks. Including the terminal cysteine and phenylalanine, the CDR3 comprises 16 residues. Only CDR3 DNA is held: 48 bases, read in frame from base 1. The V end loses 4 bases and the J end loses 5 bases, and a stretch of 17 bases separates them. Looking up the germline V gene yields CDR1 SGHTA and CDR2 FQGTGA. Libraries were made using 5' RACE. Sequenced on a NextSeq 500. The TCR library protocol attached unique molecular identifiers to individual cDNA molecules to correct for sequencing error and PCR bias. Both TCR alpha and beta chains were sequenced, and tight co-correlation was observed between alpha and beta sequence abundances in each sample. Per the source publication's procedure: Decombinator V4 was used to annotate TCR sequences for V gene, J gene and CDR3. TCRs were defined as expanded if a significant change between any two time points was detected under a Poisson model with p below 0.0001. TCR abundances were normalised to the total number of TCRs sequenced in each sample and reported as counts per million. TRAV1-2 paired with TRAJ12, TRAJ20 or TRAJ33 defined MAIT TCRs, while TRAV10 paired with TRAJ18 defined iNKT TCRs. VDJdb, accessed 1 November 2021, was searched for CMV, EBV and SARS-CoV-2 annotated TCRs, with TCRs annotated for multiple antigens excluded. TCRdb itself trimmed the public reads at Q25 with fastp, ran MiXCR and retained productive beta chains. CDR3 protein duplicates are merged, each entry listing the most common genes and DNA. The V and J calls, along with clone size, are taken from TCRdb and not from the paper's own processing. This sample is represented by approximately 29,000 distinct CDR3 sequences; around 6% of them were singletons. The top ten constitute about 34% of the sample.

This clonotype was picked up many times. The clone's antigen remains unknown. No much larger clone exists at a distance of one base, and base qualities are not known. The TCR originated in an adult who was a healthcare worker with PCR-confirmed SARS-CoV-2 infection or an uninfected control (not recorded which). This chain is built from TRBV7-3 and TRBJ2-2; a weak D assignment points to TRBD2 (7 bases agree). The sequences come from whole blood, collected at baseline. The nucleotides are TGTGCCAGCAGCTCCAGCGGGACACGGGTAACCGGGGAGCTGTTTTTT. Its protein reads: CASSSSGTRVTGELFF.